This T cell receptor (beta chain) was sequenced for a study of T cells after yellow fever vaccination. Per the germline V gene, CDR1 is SGHTA and CDR2 is FQGNSA. The V end was cut by 5 bases, the J end by 4 bases, with 23 bases between. This CDR3 is 17 amino acids long. TCRdb redid the calling of the 5' RACE reads with MiXCR, one entry per CDR3 protein. The data hold under 250,000 distinct CDR3 sequences, with more than 3% observed a single time. The receptor's source is a young man who received the YFV17D yellow fever vaccine. The chain recombines TRBV7-2 with TRBJ1-2; D may be TRBD1 (5 bases). The sequencing used CD4+ T cells sorted from PBMCs, collected 10 days after the yellow fever booster vaccination. This chain's CDR3 is CASSLYAAGAQGYGYTF. CDR3 bases: TGTGCCAGCAGCCTATACGCCGCTGGGGCTCAAGGCTATGGCTACACCTTC. Together with reference TRBV7-2 and TRBJ1-2, the CDR3 gives the full variable domain: GAGVSQSPSNKVTEKGKDVELRCDPISGHTALYWYRQSLGQGLEFLIYFQGNSAPDKSGLPSDRFSAERTGGSVSTLTIQRTQQEDSAVYLCASSLYAAGAQGYGYTFGSGTRLTVV.